This TCR beta chain was observed in a study of technical replicates of blood from a handful of donors. Sequenced by immunoSEQ multiplex PCR; TCRdb stores in-frame clones only, minus some. Of about 70,000 clones listed, approximately 94% are singletons. Per germline, CDR1 SGHVS and CDR2 FNYEAQ. Trimming left V 0 bases short and J 2 bases short, with 7 bases between. This CDR3 spans 14 amino acids. Sequenced: T cells isolated from PBMCs. This clonotype was sampled from a human donor in good health. This rearrangement joins TRBV7-6 to TRBJ1-2; D is unresolved. CDR3: CASSLAELNYGYTF. Written as DNA, the CDR3 is TGTGCCAGCAGCTTAGCAGAACTGAACTATGGCTACACCTTC.